Listed here is a single T cell receptor beta chain. Its antigen is as yet unknown. CDR1 and CDR2 (germline): SQVTM, ANQGSEA. Between the trimmed V and J ends, which lost 6 bases and 9 bases, there was a span of 21 bases. This CDR3 contains 14 residues. The sample originates from a study of beta chain features in type 1 diabetes. Study context: All of the samples together had 85 million to 130 million sorted cells examined. Overall study results and limits: People with Type 1 diabetes carried modestly yet significantly shorter TCRB CDR3s in all four CD4+ subsets. When cDNA is sequenced, cells with high TCR expression could be over-represented. Fewer insertions but more deletions were seen at VDJ junctions in type 1 diabetes patients.

The sequenced template was cDNA made from the entire isolated RNA. Method: immunoSEQ multiplex PCR; TCRdb's copy keeps in-frame clones and lacks some. This table has 500,000 to 800,000 clones, roughly 12% appearing once. Sequenced sample: naive CD4+ T cells from blood. This TCR was sampled from a man aged 25-45 years with type 1 diabetes. This chain connects TRBV29-1 to TRBJ2-1; tentatively, D is TRBD2 (6 bases). The DNA for the CDR3 is TGCAGCGTACTAGCCCGGACTATAACCGGTGAGCAGTTCTTC. Residues: CSVLARTITGEQFF.